Each of the 14 T cell receptor beta chains below was sequenced from the same sample in a study of cytomegalovirus exposure and HLA in healthy donors. Amplification used 60 Vbeta primers and 13 Jbeta primers. Profiled with immunoSEQ multiplex PCR; TCRdb holds only in-frame clones, not every one. Of over 100,000 clones listed, about 80% were seen once; the top ten hold approximately 2%. The sequenced sample consisted of PBMCs. The receptors here all came from a woman in her 40s in good health and CMV-seronegative.

The sample holds a few counts of this clone. The gene calls are TRBV4-1 and TRBJ1-5; D is possibly TRBD1 (5 bases). V was shortened by 4 bases and J by 8 bases, with 15 bases between the two germline ends. The CDR3 covers 14 residues. Per germline, CDR1 MGHRA and CDR2 YSYEKL. The DNA for the CDR3 is TGCGCCAGCAGCCGGCAGGAAACAGGTGAGCCCCAGCATTTT. This encodes CASSRQETGEPQHF.

The chain has TRBV27 and TRBJ1-4; the D gene is possibly TRBD1 (6 bases). The CDR3 spans 15 residues. With 5 bases removed from V and 7 bases from J, the gap between germline ends came to 17 bases. CDR1 and CDR2 (germline): MNHEY, SMNVEV (reference sequence). The CDR3 nucleotides read TGTGCCAGCAGTGCCCTACAGGGACCCTTTGAAAAACTGTTTTTT. Protein: CASSALQGPFEKLFF.

J is TRBJ2-1 and V is TRBV15, with TRBD2 as a possible D gene (5 bases). Trimming took off 8 bases at V and 3 bases at J, with 14 bases between the two ends. The CDR3 is 14 amino acids. In germline, CDR1 is LNHNV, CDR2 YYDKDF (reference sequence). The CDR3 nucleotides are TGTGCCACCGGTCTCGGGGAGAACTACAATGAGCAGTTCTTC. It yields the protein CATGLGENYNEQFF. The whole variable domain, filled in from reference TRBV15 and TRBJ2-1, reads DAMVIQNPRYQVTQFGKPVTLSCSQTLNHNVMYWYQQKSSQAPKLLFHYYDKDFNNEADTPDNFQSRRPNTSFCFLDIRSPGLGDTAMYLCATGLGENYNEQFFGPGTRLTVL.

The chain combines TRBV7-9 with TRBJ1-4; D call uncertain. With 6 bases removed from V and 8 bases from J, the gap between germline ends came to 16 bases. Germline V gives CDR1 SEHNR, CDR2 FQNEAQ (reference sequence). CDR3 length: 14 residues. DNA for the CDR3: TGTGCCAGCAGATCTACCGCGGGAGTAGAAAAACTGTTTTTT. This gives the protein CASRSTAGVEKLFF.

The V gene is TRBV4-3, the J gene TRBJ2-1; 7 nucleotides agree with TRBD2. The CDR3 has 16 residues. Germline lookup yields CDR1 LGHNA and CDR2 YSLEER. With 0 bases clipped from V and 4 bases from J, the junction kept 6 bases outside the gene matches. Written as DNA, the CDR3 is TGCGCCAGCAGCCAAGAAGGCACTAGCGATTACAATGAGCAGTTCTTC. Protein sequence: CASSQEGTSDYNEQFF.

In this sample, this clone turned up a few times. The junction and the germline gene differ at one end; a read error may be behind it. The genes are TRBV7-7 and TRBJ2-5, with 9 bases matching TRBD1. The CDR3 is made up of 15 amino acids. CDR1 SSHAT and CDR2 FNYEAQ come from the germline V gene (reference sequence). The DNA of the CDR3 is TGTGCTAGCAGCTTAGGAGGGACAGGGCAAGAGACCCAGTACTTC. As protein: CASSLGGTGQETQYF. Supplemented by reference TRBV7-7 and TRBJ2-5, the full variable domain reads GAGVSQSPRYKVTKRGQDVTLRCDPISSHATLYWYQQALGQGPEFLTYFNYEAQPDKSGLPSDRFSAERPEGSISTLTIQRTEQRDSAMYRCASSLGGTGQETQYFGPGTRLLVL.

The J gene is TRBJ1-5, the V gene TRBV6-1; D uncertain. Germline CDR1 is MNHNS and CDR2 is SASEGT. The CDR3 extends over 15 amino acids. Trimming took off 7 bases at V and 1 base at J, with 14 bases between the two ends. The CDR3 DNA follows: TGTGCCAGCAACTGGGATGAGGGAAGCAATCAGCCCCAGCATTTT. Translation gives CASNWDEGSNQPQHF.

This clone was recorded once. The chain is built from TRBV2 and TRBJ2-7, with D possibly being TRBD1 (6 bases). CDR3 length: 17 amino acids. V was trimmed by 5 bases and J by 2 bases, leaving 22 bases between them. The germline V gene encodes CDR1 SNHLY and CDR2 FYNNEI. The CDR3 DNA follows: TGTGCCAGCAGTACGTCTTATGACAGGCACCAAACCTACGAGCAGTACTTC. This translates into CASSTSYDRHQTYEQYF.

This clone has a single count. The J gene is TRBJ2-7, the V gene TRBV28; possibly TRBD1 for D (5 bases). Trimming took off 6 bases at V and 0 bases at J, with 18 bases between the two ends. The CDR3 is 16 amino acids. Germline V gene lookup returns CDR1 MDHEN and CDR2 SYDVKM. The CDR3 region has the DNA TGTGCCAGCAGGACTTTGGACACCAGAAACTCCTACGAGCAGTACTTC. As protein: CASRTLDTRNSYEQYF.

The chain couples TRBV9 to TRBJ2-5; the match to TRBD1 covers 10 bases. From germline, CDR1 is SGDLS and CDR2 YYNGEE. CDR3 size: 13 residues. V lost 3 bases to trimming and J lost 10 bases; unmatched junction nucleotides: 6. CDR3 nucleotide sequence: TGTGCCAGCAGCGCCGGGACAGGGGTTATCCAGTACTTC. Encoded protein: CASSAGTGVIQYF.

This chain joins TRBV5-1 and TRBJ2-1; TRBD1 matches at 7 bases. The CDR3 has 15 amino acids. Germline lookup yields CDR1 SGHRS and CDR2 YFSETQ. V was clipped by 7 bases and J by 8 bases; unmatched bases: 15. This CDR3 is CASQESPGTVYEQFF. In nucleotides, the CDR3 is TGCGCCAGCCAAGAGTCACCGGGGACAGTCTATGAGCAGTTCTTC.

This clone appeared a single time. The rearrangement links TRBV2 to TRBJ2-3; D is unresolved. The CDR3 has 12 residues. The germline V gene encodes CDR1 SNHLY and CDR2 FYNNEI. Deletions cut 5 bases from V and 4 bases from J, with 7 bases between. The CDR3 here is CASSSPPDTQYF. CDR3 DNA sequence: TGTGCCAGCAGTAGCCCTCCAGATACGCAGTATTTT.

The chain links TRBV5-1 to TRBJ1-4; 8 bases align to TRBD1. V dropped 5 bases and J dropped 6; count of bases not matched to a gene: 6. Germline lookup yields CDR1 SGHRS and CDR2 YFSETQ. CDR3 length: 14 residues. The CDR3 DNA reads as TGCGCCAGCAGAAGGGACAGGAGGGATGAAAAACTGTTTTTT. Translation gives CASRRDRRDEKLFF.

The chain joins TRBV29-1 to TRBJ2-7; 8 bases map to TRBD2. This CDR3 is built from 14 residues. CDR1 and CDR2 from the germline V gene are SQVTM and ANQGSEA. J gave up 2 bases and V 4 bases, and 7 bases lay outside the gene matches. This CDR3 is CSVVPSGPTYEQYF. CDR3 nucleotide sequence: TGCAGCGTTGTACCTAGCGGGCCCACCTACGAGCAGTACTTC.